This TCR beta chain was found in a study of blood T cell repertoires in COVID-19. Study information: Acute-phase and convalescent COVID-19 samples originated in the United States, Italy and Spain.

V lost 4 bases to trimming and J lost 9 bases; unmatched junction nucleotides: 12. CDR3 length equals 14 residues. CDR1 and CDR2 from the germline V gene are MNHNY and SVGAGI (reference sequence). This clone was counted between two and nine times. Study processing details: Reference gene primer amplification in the assay estimated nucleated cell counts. Produced via immunoSEQ multiplex PCR; TCRdb's table is partial and in-frame only. V and J calls and clone size come straight from that table; D and trimming were deduced from the DNA. The sample lists fewer than 150,000 clones; approximately 89% were seen once.

Sequencing input: peripheral blood. The V gene is TRBV6-6, the J gene TRBJ2-7; the match to TRBD1 covers 7 bases. This clonotype originated in a human donor in a cohort sampled during active COVID-19. Here the CDR3 reads CASSFSAGGLGQYF. The CDR3 nucleotides are TGTGCCAGCAGTTTTTCGGCAGGGGGTCTGGGGCAGTACTTC.